Listed below are T cell receptor beta chains from one sample, sequenced in a study of neurological immune-mediated disorders. TCRdb re-called the 5' RACE reads with MiXCR, one entry per CDR3 protein. The sample carries roughly 43,000 distinct CDR3 sequences, less than 2% recorded once. Specimen: PBMCs. These TCRs come from a woman aged 40-49 years with multiple sclerosis. Each CDR3 is given with its conserved first and last residue. D genes are given only for firm matches. Rows may omit the clone size; those that give it use once, few, many or a size class.

CDR3 DNA	CDR3 protein	D gene	V gene	clone size	J gene
TGCAGTGCGAGTGCGTTTAAATCTGGAAACACCATATATTTT	CSASAFKSGNTIYF	NA	TRBV20-1	many	TRBJ1-3
TGTGCCAGCAGCCGACAATTGAACACTGAAGCTTTCTTT	CASSRQLNTEAFF	NA	TRBV2	many	TRBJ1-1
TGCAGTGCTAGAGATCTAGCGGGGGGGCCAGGCAGCAATGAGCAGTTCTTC	CSARDLAGGPGSNEQFF	TRBD2	TRBV20-1	many	TRBJ2-1
TGCAGTGCCTCCCTCGGACAGTCCTACGAGCAGTACTTC	CSASLGQSYEQYF	NA	TRBV20-1	many	TRBJ2-7
TGCGCCAGCAAGGTCTCCGGGACAGGGACGTCCGAGCAGTACTTC	CASKVSGTGTSEQYF	TRBD1	TRBV10-2	many	TRBJ2-7
TGCGCCAGCAGTCCCGGGACAGGGAACACTGAAGCTTTCTTT	CASSPGTGNTEAFF	TRBD1	TRBV5-1	many	TRBJ1-1
TGTGCCACCCGGGAGGTCAATCAGCCCCAGCATTTT	CATREVNQPQHF	NA	TRBV15	many	TRBJ1-5
TGTGCCAGCAGTTTATATCAAAGGGGGGGAGGGAAAGAAAAACTGTTTTTT	CASSLYQRGGGKEKLFF	NA	TRBV28	many	TRBJ1-4
TGTGCCAGCAGCTTGGAAGCGAACCCGGATACGCAGTATTTT	CASSLEANPDTQYF	NA	TRBV5-6	many	TRBJ2-3
TGCGCCAGCAGCGGCGGGACTCCCTCCTACAATGAGCAGTTCTTC	CASSGGTPSYNEQFF	NA	TRBV5-1	many	TRBJ2-1
TGCGCCAGCAGTGACTCTGGACAGCGCGAGCAGTACTTC	CASSDSGQREQYF	NA	TRBV10-1	many	TRBJ2-7
TGTGCCACGCGGCGGGGGCCCGCAGAGACCCAGTACTTC	CATRRGPAETQYF	NA	TRBV24-1	many	TRBJ2-5
TGTGCCACCAGCAGGGGAGGACAGGAATACAATGAGCAGTTCTTC	CATSRGGQEYNEQFF	NA	TRBV15	many	TRBJ2-1
TGTGCCAGCAGCTTTAATGGGCGTAGGCAGCCCCAGCATTTT	CASSFNGRRQPQHF	NA	TRBV7-2	many	TRBJ1-5
TGCGCCAGCAGCTCGACCAGGGGCCCCGGTGTAGGGGAGCAGTACTTC	CASSSTRGPGVGEQYF	NA	TRBV5-1	many	TRBJ2-7
TGCGCCAGCAGCTTAAGGGGTTCGCGACAGAACACTGAAGCTTTCTTT	CASSLRGSRQNTEAFF	NA	TRBV5-1	many	TRBJ1-1
TGTGCCAGCTCACCATGGGGCAACCCTCAGGATACGCAGTATTTT	CASSPWGNPQDTQYF	NA	TRBV18	many	TRBJ2-3
TGCGCCAGCAGCTCGGGCCAACTAGCGGCCACAGATACGCAGTATTTT	CASSSGQLAATDTQYF	TRBD2	TRBV5-1	many	TRBJ2-3
TGCAGTGCTAGAGAGGGGGTCTTCACTGAAGCTTTCTTT	CSAREGVFTEAFF	NA	TRBV20-1	many	TRBJ1-1
TGTGCCAGCAGCGTAAGTGGGCATCTTAATGAGCAGTTCTTC	CASSVSGHLNEQFF	NA	TRBV9	many	TRBJ2-1
TGTGCCAGCAGCGTCGGCGAGGGGTATGGCTACACCTTC	CASSVGEGYGYTF	NA	TRBV7-3	many	TRBJ1-2
TGCAGTGCTAGAGCCGCGGGAGCGAACACCGGGGAGCTGTTTTTT	CSARAAGANTGELFF	TRBD2	TRBV20-1	many	TRBJ2-2
TGCGCCAGCAATCGGGGGGCTAGGTCTGGGGATGAGCAGTTCTTC	CASNRGARSGDEQFF	NA	TRBV5-1	many	TRBJ2-1
TGTGCCAGCAGTTTCTACCAGGGACCTTACGAGCAGTACTTC	CASSFYQGPYEQYF	NA	TRBV27	many	TRBJ2-7
TGTGCCAGCAGCTTGCCGGGCAGCAACTACGAGCAGTACTTC	CASSLPGSNYEQYF	NA	TRBV5-5	many	TRBJ2-7
TGTGCCAGCAGTTTATCACTAGCGGGGAGCACAGATACGCAGTATTTT	CASSLSLAGSTDTQYF	TRBD2	TRBV27	many	TRBJ2-3
TGTGCCAGCAGCAAAGTTAGGGGCACTAACTATGGCTACACCTTC	CASSKVRGTNYGYTF	NA	TRBV21-1	many	TRBJ1-2
TGCAGTGCTCCTCCCCCGGGGAAAACATCCAATGAGCAGTTCTTC	CSAPPPGKTSNEQFF	NA	TRBV20-1	many	TRBJ2-1
TGTGCCAGCAGCCCTAATGAAAAACTGTTTTTT	CASSPNEKLFF	NA	TRBV7-2	many	TRBJ1-4
TGTGCCAGCAGTAAACACTCGGACACTGAAGCTTTCTTT	CASSKHSDTEAFF	NA	TRBV6-2/TRBV6-3	many	TRBJ1-1
TGTGCCAGCAGTCTAGCAGGGTTCAATGAAAAACTGTTTTTT	CASSLAGFNEKLFF	NA	TRBV25-1	NA	TRBJ1-4
TGCAGTGCTAGGGGAGGGGGCCCAAGAGATACGCAGTATTTT	CSARGGGPRDTQYF	NA	TRBV20-1	many	TRBJ2-3
TGTGCCAGCAGCGCCCAGTGGGGGGGGCCCACCGGGGAGCTGTTTTTT	CASSAQWGGPTGELFF	NA	TRBV9	many	TRBJ2-2
TGCGCCAGCTCGCGGGGGGGCACAGATACGCAGTATTTT	CASSRGGTDTQYF	TRBD2	TRBV5-1	many	TRBJ2-3
TGCAGTGCTAGAGTTCGTACTAGCGGGGGCGAGCAGTACTTC	CSARVRTSGGEQYF	TRBD2	TRBV20-1	many	TRBJ2-7
TGCGCCAGCAGCTTGTATCGCGGAGGAAATGAGCAGTTCTTC	CASSLYRGGNEQFF	NA	TRBV5-1	many	TRBJ2-1
TGTGCCAGCAGCCAAGATCCATCTAGGAATGAAAAACTGTTTTTT	CASSQDPSRNEKLFF	NA	TRBV3-1	NA	TRBJ1-4
TGTGCCAGCAGGCGGGACAGCACAGATACGCAGTATTTT	CASRRDSTDTQYF	NA	TRBV6-5	many	TRBJ2-3
TGCAGTGCTAAAGCGGGCAATGAGCAGTTCTTC	CSAKAGNEQFF	NA	TRBV20-1	many	TRBJ2-1
TGTGCCAGCACCATGGGACGGAGGCAGCCCCAGCATTTT	CASTMGRRQPQHF	NA	TRBV12-3/TRBV12-4	few	TRBJ1-5
TGTGCCAGCAGCACTCAGAACGAGCAGTTCTTC	CASSTQNEQFF	NA	TRBV7-9	many	TRBJ2-1
TGTGCCAGCAGTGGGACAGGGGGCGCTGGGTTTCGATATTTCTTC	CASSGTGGAGFRYFF	TRBD1	TRBV2	many	TRBJ2-1
TGTGCCAGCAGTGCGGGGGTGATCTCCACAGATACGCAGTATTTT	CASSAGVISTDTQYF	TRBD2	TRBV9	many	TRBJ2-3
TGCGCCAGCAGCTTGGTGGAACGGATCTATGGCTACACCTTC	CASSLVERIYGYTF	NA	TRBV5-1	many	TRBJ1-2
TGCAGCGTCAACGACAGGGGATACGAGCAGTACTTC	CSVNDRGYEQYF	TRBD1	TRBV29-1	many	TRBJ2-7
TGCAGTGAACAGCGGGGGCTCACAGATACGCAGTATTTT	CSEQRGLTDTQYF	TRBD2	TRBV20-1	many	TRBJ2-3
TGCAGTGCTAGAGCTAGCGGGGGTGTAGATACGCAGTATTTT	CSARASGGVDTQYF	TRBD2	TRBV20-1	many	TRBJ2-3
TGCGCCAGCAGCTTAGTCGGGTTCGGGGGAGAGACCCAGTACTTC	CASSLVGFGGETQYF	NA	TRBV5-1	many	TRBJ2-5
TGCAGTGCTCTGGGACTAGCGGTAGCCTACAATGAGCAGTTCTTC	CSALGLAVAYNEQFF	TRBD2	TRBV20-1	many	TRBJ2-1